The present TCR beta chain was sequenced within a study of CD8 T cells in Susac syndrome. Study-level information: Patients with Susac syndrome who were sequenced included five or six with active disease and roughly eight in remission.

CDR1 and CDR2 (germline): DFQATT, SNEGSKA (reference sequence). Trimming cost V 6 bases and J 3 bases, with 11 bases left between them. This CDR3 region has 13 residues. As regards this clonotype: Its target is not known.

Both CD4+ and CD8+ T cells were negatively isolated, and TEMRA cells underwent FACS enrichment. Random-hexamer reverse transcription was applied to 0.5 to 1 ug RNA. Across 54 Vbeta and 13 Jbeta, immunoSEQ multiplex PCR amplified TCR beta CDR3. TCRdb re-analysed the immunoSEQ multiplex PCR reads in MiXCR, keeping a single row per CDR3 protein. The table has roughly 140,000 distinct CDR3 sequences, 85% to 95% seen once. The study, taken as a whole, reports: The CD4+ T cell repertoires in Susac syndrome were not clonally expanded.

Sequencing was done on a sample of CD4+ T cells from PBMCs. This rearrangement joins TRBV20-1 to TRBJ1-4; the D is unclear. The sequence was collected from a human donor with Susac syndrome. CDR3 residues: CSAPQLPNEKLFF. The CDR3 nucleotides read TGCAGTGCCCCACAGTTACCTAATGAAAAACTGTTTTTT.